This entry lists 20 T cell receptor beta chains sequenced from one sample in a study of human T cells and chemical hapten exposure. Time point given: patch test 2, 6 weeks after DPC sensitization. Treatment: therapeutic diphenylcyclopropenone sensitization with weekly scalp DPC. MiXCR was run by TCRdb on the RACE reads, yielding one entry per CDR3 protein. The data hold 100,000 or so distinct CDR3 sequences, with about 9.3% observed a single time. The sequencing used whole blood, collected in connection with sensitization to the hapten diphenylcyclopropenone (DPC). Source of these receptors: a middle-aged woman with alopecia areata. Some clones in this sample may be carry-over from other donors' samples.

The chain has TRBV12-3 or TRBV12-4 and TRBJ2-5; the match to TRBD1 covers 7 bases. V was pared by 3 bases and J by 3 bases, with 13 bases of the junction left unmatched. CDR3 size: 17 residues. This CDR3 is CASSFGKGGLEKETQYF. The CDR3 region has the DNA TGTGCCAGCAGTTTTGGTAAAGGGGGCCTAGAAAAAGAGACCCAGTACTTC.

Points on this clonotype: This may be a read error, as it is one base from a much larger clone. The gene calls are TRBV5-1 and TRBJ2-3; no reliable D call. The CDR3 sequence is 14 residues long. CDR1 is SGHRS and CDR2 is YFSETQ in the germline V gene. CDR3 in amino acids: CAGSFGRGTDTQYF. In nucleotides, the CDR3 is TGCGCCGGCAGCTTTGGTCGCGGCACAGATACGCAGTATTTT.

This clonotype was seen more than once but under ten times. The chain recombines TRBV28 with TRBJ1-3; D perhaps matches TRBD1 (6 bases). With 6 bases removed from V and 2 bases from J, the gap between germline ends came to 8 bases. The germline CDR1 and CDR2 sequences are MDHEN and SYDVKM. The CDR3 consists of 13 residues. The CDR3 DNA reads TGTGCCAGCAGCACAGGGACTGGAAACACCATATATTTT. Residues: CASSTGTGNTIYF.

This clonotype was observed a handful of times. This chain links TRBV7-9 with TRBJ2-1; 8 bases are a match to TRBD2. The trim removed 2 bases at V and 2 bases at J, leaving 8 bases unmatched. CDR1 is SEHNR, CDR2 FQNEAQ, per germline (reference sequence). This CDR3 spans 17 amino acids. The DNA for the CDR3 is TGTGCCAGCAGCTTATCGGTTGGACTAGCCCCCTACAATGAGCAGTTCTTC. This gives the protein CASSLSVGLAPYNEQFF.

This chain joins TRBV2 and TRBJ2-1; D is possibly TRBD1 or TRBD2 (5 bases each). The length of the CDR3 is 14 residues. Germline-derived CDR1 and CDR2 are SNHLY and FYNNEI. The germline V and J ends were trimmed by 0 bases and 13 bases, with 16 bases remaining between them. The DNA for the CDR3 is TGTGCCAGCAGTGAAGCAGGGACCATCTCCTTTCAGTTCTTC. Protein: CASSEAGTISFQFF.

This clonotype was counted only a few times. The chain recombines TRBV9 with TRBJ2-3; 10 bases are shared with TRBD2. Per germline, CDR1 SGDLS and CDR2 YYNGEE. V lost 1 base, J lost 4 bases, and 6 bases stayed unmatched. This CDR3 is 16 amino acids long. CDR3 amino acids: CASSVTTSGLSDTQYF. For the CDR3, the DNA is TGTGCCAGCAGCGTAACGACTAGCGGGCTATCAGATACGCAGTATTTT.

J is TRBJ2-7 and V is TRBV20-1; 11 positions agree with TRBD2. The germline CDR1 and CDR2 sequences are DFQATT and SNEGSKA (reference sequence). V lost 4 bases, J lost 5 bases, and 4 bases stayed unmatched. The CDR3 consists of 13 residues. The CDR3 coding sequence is TGCAGTGCTATAGCGGGAGGGTTAGACGAGCAGTACTTC. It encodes CSAIAGGLDEQYF.

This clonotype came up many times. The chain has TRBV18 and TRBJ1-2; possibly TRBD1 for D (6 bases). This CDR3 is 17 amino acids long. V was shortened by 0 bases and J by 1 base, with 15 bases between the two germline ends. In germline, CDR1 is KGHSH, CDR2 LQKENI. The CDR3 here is CASSPPGQTGRNYGYTF. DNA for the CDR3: TGTGCCAGCTCACCACCTGGTCAAACAGGGCGTAACTATGGCTACACCTTC.

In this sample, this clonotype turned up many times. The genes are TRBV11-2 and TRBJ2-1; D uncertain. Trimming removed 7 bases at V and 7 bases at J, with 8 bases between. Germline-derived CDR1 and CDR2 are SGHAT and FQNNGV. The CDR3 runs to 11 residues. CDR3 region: CASILRNEQFF. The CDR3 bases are TGTGCCAGCATTTTAAGGAATGAGCAGTTCTTC.

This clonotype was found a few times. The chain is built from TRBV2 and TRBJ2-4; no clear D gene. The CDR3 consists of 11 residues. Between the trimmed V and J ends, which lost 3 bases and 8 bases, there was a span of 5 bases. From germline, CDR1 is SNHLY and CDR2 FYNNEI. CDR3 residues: CASSDRYIQYF. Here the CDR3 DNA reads TGTGCCAGCAGTGACAGATACATTCAGTACTTC.

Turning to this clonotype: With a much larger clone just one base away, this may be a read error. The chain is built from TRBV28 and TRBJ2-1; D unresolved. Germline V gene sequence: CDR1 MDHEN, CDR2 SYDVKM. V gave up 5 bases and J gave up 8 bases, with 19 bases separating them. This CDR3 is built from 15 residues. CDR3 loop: CASSRRAALGYEQFF. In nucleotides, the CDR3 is TGTGCCAGCAGTCGCCGGGCGGCCTTGGGGTATGAGCAGTTCTTC. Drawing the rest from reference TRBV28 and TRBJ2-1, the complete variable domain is DVKVTQSSRYLVKRTGEKVFLECVQDMDHENMFWYRQDPGLGLRLIYFSYDVKMKEKGDIPEGYSVSREKKERFSLILESASTNQTSMYLCASSRRAALGYEQFFGPGTRLTVL.

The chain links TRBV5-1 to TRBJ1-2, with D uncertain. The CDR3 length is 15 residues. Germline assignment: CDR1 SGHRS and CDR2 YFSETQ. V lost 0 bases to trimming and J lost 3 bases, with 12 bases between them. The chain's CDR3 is CASSLGLGGDYGYTF. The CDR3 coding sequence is TGCGCCAGCAGCTTGGGGCTGGGTGGCGACTATGGCTACACCTTC.

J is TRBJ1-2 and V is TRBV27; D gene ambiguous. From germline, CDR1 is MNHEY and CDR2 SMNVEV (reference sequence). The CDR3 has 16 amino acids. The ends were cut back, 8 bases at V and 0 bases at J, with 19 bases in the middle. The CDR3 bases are TGTGCCAGCTGTCGGATTCCTCGGGATCCTAACTATGGCTACACCTTC. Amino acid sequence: CASCRIPRDPNYGYTF.

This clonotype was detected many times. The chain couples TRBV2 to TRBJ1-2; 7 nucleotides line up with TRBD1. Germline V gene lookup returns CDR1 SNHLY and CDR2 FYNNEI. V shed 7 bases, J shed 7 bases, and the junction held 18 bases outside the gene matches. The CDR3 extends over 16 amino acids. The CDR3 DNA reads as TGTGCCAGCACCCCGCTAGAACAGGGGCTAGAAGGTGGCTACACCTTC. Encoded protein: CASTPLEQGLEGGYTF.

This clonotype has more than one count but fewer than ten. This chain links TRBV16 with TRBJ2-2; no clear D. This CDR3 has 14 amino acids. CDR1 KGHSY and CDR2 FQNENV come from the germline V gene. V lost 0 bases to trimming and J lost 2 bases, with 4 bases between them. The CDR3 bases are TGTGCCAGCAGCCAATCGGGTAACACCGGGGAGCTGTTTTTT. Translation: CASSQSGNTGELFF.

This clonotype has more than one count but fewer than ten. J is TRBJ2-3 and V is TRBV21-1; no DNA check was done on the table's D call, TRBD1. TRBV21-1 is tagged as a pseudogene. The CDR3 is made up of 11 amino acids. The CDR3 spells CASSSRGTQYF. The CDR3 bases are TGTGCCAGCAGCAGCCGGGGTACGCAGTATTTT.

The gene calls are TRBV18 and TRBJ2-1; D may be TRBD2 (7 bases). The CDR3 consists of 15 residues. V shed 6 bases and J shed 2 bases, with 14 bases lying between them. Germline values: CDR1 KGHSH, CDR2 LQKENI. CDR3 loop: CASSAGEGAYNEQFF. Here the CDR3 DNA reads TGTGCCAGCTCGGCGGGGGAGGGGGCCTACAATGAGCAGTTCTTC.

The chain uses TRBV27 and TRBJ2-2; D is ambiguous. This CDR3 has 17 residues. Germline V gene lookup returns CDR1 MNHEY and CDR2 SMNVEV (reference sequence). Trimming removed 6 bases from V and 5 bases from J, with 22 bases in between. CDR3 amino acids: CASRVPTFPDGTGELFF. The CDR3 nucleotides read TGTGCCAGCAGAGTTCCGACCTTCCCAGACGGGACCGGGGAGCTGTTTTTT.

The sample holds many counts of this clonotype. DNA of the CDR3: TGTGCCAGCAGCGCCGGGACAGGGAATGAAAAACTGTTTTTT. Its protein is CASSAGTGNEKLFF. The chain employs TRBV2 and TRBJ1-4, with 9 bases fitting TRBD1. The V segment lost 6 bases and the J segment 5 bases; nucleotides outside the gene matches: 4. The CDR3 sequence is 14 residues long. Germline loops: CDR1 SNHLY, CDR2 FYNNEI.

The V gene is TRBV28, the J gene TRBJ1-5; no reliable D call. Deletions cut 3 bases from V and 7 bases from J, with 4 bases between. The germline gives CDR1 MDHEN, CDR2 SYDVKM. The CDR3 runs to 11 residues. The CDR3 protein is CASSLDQPQHF. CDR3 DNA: TGTGCCAGCAGTTTGGACCAGCCCCAGCATTTT.